The subject of this entry is one T cell receptor (beta chain). These data belong to a study of control samples from healthy donors and cancer patients. The CDR3 has 13 amino acids. Per germline, CDR1 SGHVS and CDR2 FQNEAQ. Deletions cut 1 base from V and 12 bases from J, with 15 bases between. Measured with immunoSEQ multiplex PCR; TCRdb has only the in-frame clones, and not every one. Here the sample spans about 150,000 clones, 80% to 95% being singletons. V is TRBV7-8 and J is TRBJ1-2, with unresolved D. The sequence was collected from a young man in good health. The material sequenced was blood. The CDR3 region is CASSLDGQALNTF. DNA for the CDR3: TGTGCCAGCAGCTTAGATGGGCAGGCCCTTAACACCTTC. Together with reference TRBV7-8 and TRBJ1-2, the CDR3 gives the full variable domain: GAGVSQSPRYKVAKRGQDVALRCDPISGHVSLFWYQQALGQGPEFLTYFQNEAQLDKSGLPSDRFFAERPEGSVSTLKIQRTQQEDSAVYLCASSLDGQALNTFGSGTRLTVV.